This T cell receptor beta chain is from a study of metastatic and nonmetastatic thyroid tumors. Study context: The comparison covered peripheral blood and tumor or nodule tissue in malignant and benign thyroid patients.

Study findings and constraints: Relative to benign nodules, malignant thyroid tumors were reportedly characterized by significantly elevated TCR beta diversity in blood and tumor.

Deletions cut 3 bases from V and 6 bases from J, with 12 bases between. The CDR3 is 12 amino acids. Germline lookup yields CDR1 DFQATT and CDR2 SNEGSKA (reference sequence). Concerning this clone itself: Its antigen is still unknown.

In the original analysis: Construction of a distant-metastasis classifier for papillary thyroid cancer relied on CDR3 differences across clinicopathological groups. TCRdb re-called clones from the PCR reads using MiXCR. TCRdb's processing, not the study's, gives the V and J calls here. The sample records 20,000 to 25,000 clones, about a fifth being singletons. The entire patient cohort was treatment-naive prior to thyroid surgery. The sequenced sample consisted of blood. This sequence was found in a female donor with papillary thyroid cancer or a benign thyroid nodule (not recorded which). Some clones in this sample may be carry-over from other donors' samples. This chain links TRBV20-1 with TRBJ2-7, with D tentatively TRBD2 (6 bases). The CDR3 DNA reads TGCAGTGCTAGTTGGGGGGTGGGCGAGCAGTACTTC. Translation: CSASWGVGEQYF.